The 23 T cell receptor beta chains reported below all come from one sample, sequenced in a study of cytomegalovirus exposure and HLA in healthy donors. The PCR made use of 60 Vbeta and 13 Jbeta primers. The repertoire was sequenced with immunoSEQ multiplex PCR; TCRdb's copy has only in-frame clones and lacks some. Seen here are about 130,000 clones, about 80% observed once, and the top ten hold about 2.9%. Sequenced: PBMCs. Receptors were obtained from a boy aged 2 to 9 in good health and CMV-seronegative.

V and J are TRBV5-4 and TRBJ2-2; no clear D gene. CDR1 and CDR2 from the germline V gene are SGHNT and YYREEE (reference sequence). V lost 1 base to trimming and J lost 1 base, with 2 bases between them. The CDR3 is 13 amino acids. The CDR3 nucleotides read TGTGCCAGCAGCTTGCTGAACACCGGGGAGCTGTTTTTT. Amino acids: CASSLLNTGELFF.

The chain carries TRBV2 and TRBJ1-5; tentative D call: TRBD1 (5 bases). The CDR3 loop spans 14 amino acids. Germline loops: CDR1 SNHLY, CDR2 FYNNEI. V gave up 3 bases and J gave up 4 bases, with 10 bases separating them. The CDR3 reads CASSDLQGNQPQHF. Written as DNA, the CDR3 is TGTGCCAGCAGTGATCTTCAGGGTAATCAGCCCCAGCATTTT.

The rearrangement uses TRBV2 and TRBJ1-4, with 7 bases lining up with TRBD1. With 6 bases clipped from V and 5 bases from J, the junction kept 12 bases outside the gene matches. The CDR3 totals 16 residues. Germline values: CDR1 SNHLY, CDR2 FYNNEI. The CDR3 DNA is TGTGCCAGCAGCGTAGGACAGGCCATATTCAATGAAAAACTGTTTTTT. Protein product: CASSVGQAIFNEKLFF.

A few counts support this clone. The chain combines TRBV5-6 with TRBJ1-2, with a weak D call TRBD1 (6 bases). This CDR3 contains 14 residues. The germline CDR1 and CDR2 sequences are SGHDT and YYEEEE. Trimming left V 4 bases short and J 2 bases short, with 12 bases between. The CDR3 loop reads CASSQGTGNYGYTF. The CDR3 nucleotides read TGTGCCAGCAGCCAGGGGACCGGGAACTATGGCTACACCTTC. Full variable domain (rest looked up from reference TRBV5-6 and TRBJ1-2): DAGVTQSPTHLIKTRGQQVTLRCSPKSGHDTVSWYQQALGQGPQFIFQYYEEEERQRGNFPDRFSGHQFPNYSSELNVNALLLGDSALYLCASSQGTGNYGYTFGSGTRLTVV.

Comments on this clone: The same CDR3 also results from other DNA sequences found in this sample. This chain connects TRBV5-1 to TRBJ1-1; 8 bases agree with TRBD1. Germline trimming cut 7 bases from V and 6 bases from J; bases unmatched to any gene: 17. Germline V lookup: CDR1 SGHRS, CDR2 YFSETQ. The CDR3 spans 16 residues. The CDR3 region is CASLAQGGLGYAEAFF. DNA for the CDR3: TGCGCCAGCCTCGCACAGGGGGGCTTGGGGTACGCTGAAGCTTTCTTT.

Many counts were recorded for this clone. In nucleotides, the CDR3 is TGTGCCAGCAGCCGAGGGACAGCCGTATATGGCTACACCTTC. It is translated as CASSRGTAVYGYTF. This chain connects TRBV5-6 to TRBJ1-2; 7 bases line up with TRBD1. The junction had 8 bases not matched to a gene; V was cut back by 4 bases and J by 5 bases. Per the germline V gene, CDR1 is SGHDT and CDR2 is YYEEEE. The CDR3 totals 14 residues.

This clone was detected once. In DNA form, the CDR3 reads TGTGCCACCAGCACCCGTTGGACGAGAGGGCATGGCTACACCTTC. Protein sequence: CATSTRWTRGHGYTF. The chain joins TRBV15 to TRBJ1-2; D remains unclear. Trimming removed 4 bases from V and 6 bases from J, with 18 bases in between. Germline V gene lookup returns CDR1 LNHNV and CDR2 YYDKDF (reference sequence). The length of the CDR3 is 15 residues.

This clone occurred a few times. The chain combines TRBV19 with TRBJ2-2; D might be TRBD1 (6 bases). The CDR3 extends over 14 amino acids. Germline-derived CDR1 and CDR2 are LNHDA and SQIVND (reference sequence). The V gene lost 7 bases and the J gene lost 3 bases, with 12 bases spanning the gap. The CDR3 coding sequence is TGTGCCAGTAAGGGGGTGCGGGACACCGGGGAGCTGTTTTTT. The encoded protein is CASKGVRDTGELFF.

This clone was counted only a few times. The chain couples TRBV4-2 to TRBJ2-3; tentative D call: TRBD1 (6 bases). CDR1 and CDR2 from the germline V gene are LGHNA and YNFKEQ. This CDR3 has 15 residues. V shed 0 bases and J shed 4 bases, with 11 bases lying between them. CDR3 amino acids: CASSQEQGSADTQYF. As DNA, the CDR3 is TGTGCCAGCAGCCAAGAACAGGGTAGTGCAGATACGCAGTATTTT.

CDR3 nucleotides: TGTGCCGTATACAGGGGGGGCGAGCAGTACGTC. It is translated as CAVYRGGEQYV. The chain links TRBV2 to TRBJ2-7; perhaps TRBD1 as D (8 bases). The CDR3 runs 11 residues. Looked up from germline, CDR1 is SNHLY and CDR2 is FYNNEI. Trimming removed 11 bases at V and 6 bases at J, with 14 bases between.

This clone was recorded a few times. Distinct nucleotide sequences in the sample also encode this CDR3. CDR3: CASSLGGVNTEAFF. CDR3 nucleotide sequence: TGTGCCAGCAGTTTAGGAGGGGTGAACACTGAAGCTTTCTTT. The V gene is TRBV27, the J gene TRBJ1-1, with D possibly matching TRBD1 (5 bases). V lost 2 bases and J lost 0, with 7 bases in between. Germline-derived CDR1 and CDR2 are MNHEY and SMNVEV (reference sequence). The CDR3 runs to 14 residues.

The CDR3 sequence: CASSEGAPHTDTQYF. The CDR3 region has the DNA TGTGCCAGCAGTGAAGGGGCACCTCACACAGATACGCAGTATTTT. The chain joins TRBV6-4 to TRBJ2-3; D is perhaps TRBD1 (5 bases). The V gene's germline CDR1 is MRHNA and CDR2 SNTAGT. Trimming stripped 3 bases from V and 2 bases from J, with 12 bases between. The CDR3 is 15 amino acids.

The chain is built from TRBV19 and TRBJ2-3, with D possibly matching TRBD1 (5 bases). Germline-derived CDR1 and CDR2 are LNHDA and SQIVND (reference sequence). CDR3 length equals 15 residues. V was cut by 0 bases and J by 3 bases, with 10 bases left in between. In DNA, the CDR3 is TGTGCCAGTAGTATAGAGGGCAGGGTGACAGATACGCAGTATTTT. This encodes CASSIEGRVTDTQYF.

The V call is TRBV6-1, the J call TRBJ1-2, with D perhaps TRBD1 (6 bases). The CDR3 consists of 15 residues. V was cut by 2 bases and J by 4 bases, with 14 bases left in between. Germline lookup yields CDR1 MNHNS and CDR2 SASEGT. The CDR3 DNA sequence: TGTGCCAGCAGTGAATGGGTAGGGACACCCTATGGCTACACCTTC. Translated, it gives CASSEWVGTPYGYTF.

The rearrangement joins TRBV7-2 to TRBJ2-1; 11 positions agree with TRBD2. This CDR3 is 15 amino acids long. Per the germline V gene, CDR1 is SGHTA and CDR2 is FQGNSA. The junction had 4 bases not matched to a gene; V was cut back by 5 bases and J by 4 bases. CDR3 sequence: CASSQGLADYNEQFF. The CDR3 coding sequence is TGTGCCAGCAGCCAGGGACTAGCGGATTACAATGAGCAGTTCTTC.

The chain carries TRBV30 and TRBJ1-3; D may be TRBD1 (5 bases). The CDR3 contains 14 residues. V lost 0 bases, J lost 4 bases, and 10 bases lay in between. CDR1 and CDR2 (germline): GTSNPN, SVGIG (reference sequence). The DNA of the CDR3 is TGTGCCTGGAGTGTAGGGGCAGGCGGAAACACCATATATTTT. It specifies CAWSVGAGGNTIYF. The whole variable domain, remainder taken from reference TRBV30 and TRBJ1-3, is SQTIHQWPATLVQPVGSPLSLECTVEGTSNPNLYWYRQAAGRGLQLLFYSVGIGQISSEVPQNLSASRPQDRQFILSSKKLLLSDSGFYLCAWSVGAGGNTIYFGEGSWLTVV.

This sequence joins TRBV5-6 and TRBJ1-2, with D possibly being TRBD1 (5 bases). V gave up 0 bases and J gave up 1 base, with 13 bases separating them. Looked up from germline, CDR1 is SGHDT and CDR2 is YYEEEE. The CDR3 spans 16 residues. This CDR3 is CASSLGLGGGNYGYTF. The CDR3 DNA follows: TGTGCCAGCAGCTTGGGCCTCGGGGGGGGTAACTATGGCTACACCTTC.

This chain uses TRBV25-1 with TRBJ2-5; 9 nucleotides agree with TRBD1. V shed 4 bases, J shed 5 bases, and the junction held 8 bases outside the gene matches. CDR3 length: 15 amino acids. Germline V CDR1 and CDR2: MGHDK, SYGVNS. CDR3 sequence: CASSGPGQGRETQYF. CDR3 nucleotides: TGTGCCAGCAGTGGCCCGGGACAGGGTAGGGAGACCCAGTACTTC.

CDR3 region: CASSPPLGASSYNEQFF. The CDR3 DNA reads as TGCGCCAGCAGCCCCCCCTTAGGGGCTTCTTCCTACAATGAGCAGTTCTTC. The V and J genes are TRBV4-1 and TRBJ2-1; D might be TRBD1 (5 bases). V dropped 4 bases and J dropped 1 base, with 17 bases sitting between them. This CDR3 has 17 residues. The V gene's germline CDR1 is MGHRA and CDR2 YSYEKL.

The V and J genes are TRBV4-1 and TRBJ2-3, with 9 bases lining up with TRBD2. The CDR3 has 17 residues. CDR1 and CDR2 from the germline V gene are MGHRA and YSYEKL. With V trimmed by 3 bases and J by 0 bases, 7 bases remained unmatched. CDR3 protein: CASSHTRLAVSTDTQYF. The DNA for the CDR3 is TGCGCCAGCAGCCATACCCGACTAGCGGTTAGCACAGATACGCAGTATTTT.

The rearrangement joins TRBV18 to TRBJ2-5; 10 bases match TRBD1. The germline V gene encodes CDR1 KGHSH and CDR2 LQKENI. This CDR3 has 15 amino acids. The ends lost 3 bases at V and 3 bases at J; junction bases unmatched: 4. CDR3 DNA sequence: TGTGCCAGCTCACCCGGACAGGGGGGCAAAGAGACCCAGTACTTC. As protein: CASSPGQGGKETQYF. Looking up the rest from reference TRBV18 and TRBJ2-5 gives the full variable domain: NAGVMQNPRHLVRRRGQEARLRCSPMKGHSHVYWYRQLPEEGLKFMVYLQKENIIDESGMPKERFSAEFPKEGPSILRIQQVVRGDSAAYFCASSPGQGGKETQYFGPGTRLLVL.

This clone was detected once. The chain recombines TRBV30 with TRBJ2-2, with 11 bases identical to TRBD1. CDR1 and CDR2 (germline): GTSNPN, SVGIG (reference sequence). The CDR3 spans 13 residues. V shed 5 bases, J shed 5 bases, and the junction held 1 base outside the gene matches. The CDR3 DNA is TGTGCCTGGGGGACAGGGGGGACCGGGGAGCTGTTTTTT. This sequence encodes CAWGTGGTGELFF.

This clone was detected a few times. V is TRBV9 and J is TRBJ1-5, with D possibly being TRBD1 (5 bases). CDR1 and CDR2 from the germline V gene are SGDLS and YYNGEE. Trimming took 1 base from V and 5 from J, leaving 7 bases between them. This CDR3 is built from 13 residues. CDR3 in amino acids: CASSVTGDQPQHF. Written as DNA, the CDR3 is TGTGCCAGCAGCGTAACGGGGGATCAGCCCCAGCATTTT.